This entry is about one T cell receptor beta chain. This record belongs to a study of cytomegalovirus exposure and HLA in healthy donors. V shed 0 bases and J shed 6 bases, with 6 bases lying between them. The V gene's germline CDR1 is LGHNT and CDR2 FRNRAP. This CDR3 region has 12 residues. A multiplex PCR was run with 60 Vbeta primers and 13 Jbeta primers. The assay was immunoSEQ multiplex PCR, and TCRdb's table has in-frame clones only and misses some. The repertoire holds tens of thousands of clones, more than 75% seen once, with 14% to 15% in the top ten. This TCR was recovered from a woman aged 40 to 50 in good health and CMV-seropositive. Sequencing was done on a sample of PBMCs. This chain links TRBV12-5 with TRBJ2-7; tentative D call: TRBD2 (5 bases). For the CDR3, the DNA is TGTGCTAGTGGTTTGGTAGAGGGCGAGCAGTACTTC. Residues: CASGLVEGEQYF.